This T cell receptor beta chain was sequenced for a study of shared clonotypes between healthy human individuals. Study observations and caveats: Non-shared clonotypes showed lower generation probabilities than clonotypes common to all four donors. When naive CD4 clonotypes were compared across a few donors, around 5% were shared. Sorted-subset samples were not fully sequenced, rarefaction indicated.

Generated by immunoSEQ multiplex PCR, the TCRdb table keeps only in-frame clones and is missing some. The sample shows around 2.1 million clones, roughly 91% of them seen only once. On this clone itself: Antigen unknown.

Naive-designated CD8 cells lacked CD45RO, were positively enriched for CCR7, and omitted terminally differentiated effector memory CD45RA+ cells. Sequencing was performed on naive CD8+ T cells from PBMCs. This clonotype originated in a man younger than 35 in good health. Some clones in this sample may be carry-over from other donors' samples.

CDR3 sequence: CASSRGPEGYNEQFF. CDR3 nucleotide sequence: TGTGCCAGCAGCAGGGGACCAGAAGGGTACAATGAGCAGTTCTTC. The rearrangement links TRBV5-4 to TRBJ2-1, with D perhaps matching TRBD1 or TRBD2 (5 bases each). The CDR3 is 15 amino acids. Trimming shortened V by 4 bases and J by 4 bases, and 15 bases separated the two germline ends. Germline V gene lookup returns CDR1 SGHNT and CDR2 YYREEE (reference sequence). Combining the CDR3 with reference TRBV5-4 and TRBJ2-1 gives the whole variable domain ETGVTQSPTHLIKTRGQQVTLRCSSQSGHNTVSWYQQALGQGPQFIFQYYREEENGRGNFPPRFSGLQFPNYSSELNVNALELDDSALYLCASSRGPEGYNEQFFGPGTRLTVL.